This entry lists 22 T cell receptor beta chains sequenced from one sample in a study of T-cell memory formation after mild COVID-19. TCRdb recomputed calls from the 5' RACE reads with MiXCR, one row per CDR3 protein. Among about 470,000 distinct CDR3 sequences listed, around 25% were seen once. Material for sequencing was PBMCs or a T cell subset sorted from them (not recorded which). The receptors shown here come from an adult woman who had mild COVID-19 (a few samples of this study predate the infection). Cell type and time point are not known.

The gene calls are TRBV6-2 or TRBV6-3 and TRBJ2-7, with 9 bases lining up with TRBD2. This CDR3 region has 14 residues. Germline CDR1 is MNHEY and CDR2 is SVGEGT. After removal of 3 bases from V and 3 bases from J, the junction contained 3 bases not matched to a gene. The CDR3 protein is CASSYRLAVYEQYF. CDR3 coding DNA: TGTGCCAGCAGTTATAGACTAGCGGTCTACGAGCAGTACTTC.

In this sample, this clonotype turned up a few times. The chain has TRBV3-1 and TRBJ1-1; D may be TRBD1 (6 bases). This CDR3 region has 16 residues. Trimming took off 1 base at V and 1 base at J, with 13 bases between the two ends. CDR1 and CDR2 from the germline V gene are LGHDT and YNNKEL (reference sequence). This CDR3 is CASSQGGGRTNTEAFF. The CDR3 coding sequence is TGTGCCAGCAGCCAAGGAGGGGGGAGAACGAACACTGAAGCTTTCTTT.

This clonotype was recorded at least ten times. At one end the junction does not follow the germline gene, possibly because of a read error. The rearrangement joins TRBV19 to TRBJ2-1, with 8 positions matching TRBD2. This CDR3 is 16 amino acids long. Germline values: CDR1 LNHDA, CDR2 SQIVND (reference sequence). The CDR3 DNA reads TGTGCCAGCAGTAAGGGGGGACTAGGGACCTACAATGAGCAGTTCTTC. It encodes CASSKGGLGTYNEQFF.

This clonotype has more than one count but fewer than ten. The rearrangement joins TRBV10-3 to TRBJ2-1, with 10 bases lining up with TRBD2. The V gene end was trimmed by 8 bases and the J gene end by 3 bases; junction bases not matched to a gene: 1. Per the germline V gene, CDR1 is ENHRY and CDR2 is SYGVKD. This CDR3 has 13 residues. DNA of the CDR3: TGTGCCATCGGACTAGCGGACTACAATGAGCAGTTCTTC. It specifies CAIGLADYNEQFF.

A few counts support this clonotype. The chain combines TRBV5-6 with TRBJ2-3; maybe TRBD1 (6 bases). There are 15 residues in the CDR3. Germline loops: CDR1 SGHDT, CDR2 YYEEEE. Trimming pared 0 bases from V and 7 bases from J, leaving 15 bases between. Here the CDR3 reads CASSLDPPRDNTQYF. CDR3 bases: TGTGCCAGCAGCTTGGATCCTCCGAGGGACAATACGCAGTATTTT.

This clonotype was counted between two and nine times. The gene calls are TRBV5-6 and TRBJ2-1; D possibly corresponds to TRBD2 (5 bases). Germline assignment: CDR1 SGHDT and CDR2 YYEEEE. CDR3 size: 14 residues. Trimming removed 1 base at V and 5 bases at J, with 10 bases between. Here the CDR3 reads CASSLTGRNNEQFF. DNA for the CDR3: TGTGCCAGCAGCTTGACGGGAAGGAACAATGAGCAGTTCTTC.

Turning to this clonotype: It may be a read error: a sequence one base away is much more abundant. The chain uses TRBV12-3 or TRBV12-4 and TRBJ2-1, with D unresolved. The CDR3 is made up of 11 amino acids. Trimming shortened V by 6 bases and J by 2 bases, and 2 bases separated the two germline ends. CDR3 sequence (DNA): TGTGCCAGCAGGGCCTACAATGAGCAGTTCTTC. Translation gives CASRAYNEQFF.

The sample holds one count of this clonotype. This chain joins TRBV9 and TRBJ1-6; no clear D. The CDR3 has 14 amino acids. Germline V gene data show CDR1 as SGDLS and CDR2 as YYNGEE. V shed 4 bases and J shed 5 bases, with 10 bases lying between them. CDR3 residues: CASSLRVDNSPLHF. Here the CDR3 DNA reads TGTGCCAGCAGCCTCCGGGTCGATAATTCACCCCTCCACTTT.

This clonotype was recorded at least ten times. The J gene is TRBJ2-3, the V gene TRBV7-3; D gene ambiguous. Germline-derived CDR1 and CDR2 are SGHTA and FQGTGA. The CDR3 is made up of 13 amino acids. V was shortened by 4 bases and J by 5 bases, with 10 bases between the two germline ends. CDR3 protein: CASSYVVEDTQYF. CDR3 DNA: TGTGCCAGCAGCTACGTTGTTGAAGATACGCAGTATTTT.

This clonotype has a handful of counts. The gene calls are TRBV29-1 and TRBJ2-3, with 7 bases matching TRBD1. The CDR3 contains 12 residues. The J segment lost 2 bases and the V segment lost 8 bases, leaving 4 bases of the junction unmatched. From germline, CDR1 is SQVTM and CDR2 ANQGSEA. The CDR3 region has the DNA TGCAGCCTCGGACAGGACACAGATACGCAGTATTTT. Translating gives CSLGQDTDTQYF.

The chain uses TRBV24-1 and TRBJ1-2; 12 positions agree with TRBD1. This CDR3 has 18 residues. CDR1 and CDR2 (germline): KGHDR, SFDVKD. Trimming took 5 bases from V and 6 from J; bases not matched to a gene: 15. In DNA form, the CDR3 reads TGTGCCACCAGTGGCCTGGGGACAGGGGGCGATTATCCGGATGGCTACACCTTC. Translating gives CATSGLGTGGDYPDGYTF.

This rearrangement joins TRBV6-1 to TRBJ2-5, with D possibly matching TRBD2 (5 bases). Germline lookup yields CDR1 MNHNS and CDR2 SASEGT. V was trimmed by 2 bases and J by 5 bases, leaving 21 bases between them. The CDR3 covers 17 residues. CDR3 loop: CASSEKKAVLTGETQYF. Written as DNA, the CDR3 is TGTGCCAGCAGTGAAAAGAAGGCGGTCCTCACGGGGGAGACCCAGTACTTC.

CDR3 loop: CASSYSLGGLPYGYTF. CDR3 coding DNA: TGTGCCAGCAGTTACTCGCTAGGGGGCCTACCCTATGGCTACACCTTC. The V call is TRBV6-6, the J call TRBJ1-2; 7 nucleotides align to TRBD1. There are 16 residues in the CDR3. With V trimmed by 0 bases and J by 4 bases, 8 bases remained unmatched. Germline assignment: CDR1 MNHNY and CDR2 SVGAGI (reference sequence).

The V and J genes are TRBV7-8 and TRBJ2-5, with D perhaps TRBD1 (6 bases). Germline V gene lookup returns CDR1 SGHVS and CDR2 FQNEAQ. The CDR3 loop spans 15 amino acids. Between the trimmed V and J ends, which lost 5 bases and 5 bases, there was a span of 18 bases. The CDR3 DNA follows: TGTGCCAGCAGCCAGAATTCCGGGACACGTGAGACCCAGTACTTC. Protein: CASSQNSGTRETQYF.

In nucleotides, the CDR3 is TGTGCCAGCAGGTTAGGTAGCGGGAGTACCGGGGAGCTGTTTTTT. It translates to CASRLGSGSTGELFF. The chain couples TRBV21-1 to TRBJ2-2; no check of the table's D call, TRBD2, against the DNA was made. TRBV21-1 is shown as a pseudogene. The length of the CDR3 is 15 residues.

The chain links TRBV5-6 to TRBJ2-5; TRBD2 matches 8 bases. Looked up from germline, CDR1 is SGHDT and CDR2 is YYEEEE. The junction had 11 bases not matched to a gene; V was cut back by 4 bases and J by 9 bases. This CDR3 contains 14 residues. The chain's CDR3 is CASSNSGGPSSQYF. CDR3 nucleotide sequence: TGTGCCAGCAGCAACTCGGGGGGGCCGTCGTCCCAGTACTTC.

This clonotype was observed a handful of times. J is TRBJ2-1 and V is TRBV7-9; D gene unclear. With 6 bases removed from V and 9 bases from J, the gap between germline ends came to 9 bases. Looked up from germline, CDR1 is SEHNR and CDR2 is FQNEAQ (reference sequence). CDR3 length: 11 residues. CDR3 bases: TGTGCCAGCAGGTACCGCATTGAGCAGTTCTTC. Its translation: CASRYRIEQFF.

This clonotype was counted a few times. The chain links TRBV10-3 to TRBJ1-2, with a tentative D call TRBD1 (6 bases). Germline V CDR1 and CDR2: ENHRY, SYGVKD. Trimming removed 8 bases from V and 2 bases from J, with 15 bases in between. The CDR3 runs 14 residues. CDR3 coding DNA: TGTGCCATCCGGCCCGACAGGACGAACTATGGCTACACCTTC. Encoded protein: CAIRPDRTNYGYTF.

V usage is TRBV20-1 and J usage is TRBJ2-2; D not certain. The germline V gene has CDR1 DFQATT and CDR2 SNEGSKA (reference sequence). The CDR3 is 16 amino acids. The V end was cut by 0 bases, the J end by 4 bases, with 15 bases between. CDR3 DNA sequence: TGCAGTGCTAGAGATCCCCGCGGATCTTTCACCGGGGAGCTGTTTTTT. Protein product: CSARDPRGSFTGELFF.

The genes are TRBV10-3 and TRBJ2-7; D tentatively reads TRBD1 or TRBD2 (6 bases each). CDR3 length equals 13 residues. In germline, CDR1 is ENHRY, CDR2 SYGVKD. Trimming stripped 7 bases from V and 5 bases from J, with 15 bases between. The DNA for the CDR3 is TGTGCCATCAACCGGGACGGGGGCCACGAGCAGTACTTC. It codes for CAINRDGGHEQYF.

V gene TRBV30 combines with J gene TRBJ2-7, with a possible D match to TRBD2 (5 bases). Germline V gene sequence: CDR1 GTSNPN, CDR2 SVGIG (reference sequence). Deletions cut 0 bases from V and 0 bases from J, with 15 bases between. The CDR3 covers 16 residues. In DNA, the CDR3 is TGTGCCTGGAGTGTTGGTTCGAGGGCCCTCTCCTACGAGCAGTACTTC. Amino acid sequence: CAWSVGSRALSYEQYF.

The V call is TRBV7-9, the J call TRBJ2-7, with D perhaps matching TRBD1 (7 bases). Trimming cost V 6 bases and J 3 bases, with 15 bases left between them. The CDR3 has 14 residues. Germline V gene sequence: CDR1 SEHNR, CDR2 FQNEAQ (reference sequence). As DNA, the CDR3 is TGTGCCAGCAGTGCGGGACAGACTTACTACGAGCAGTACTTC. This codes for CASSAGQTYYEQYF.